This T cell receptor (beta chain) was captured in a study of blood T cell repertoires in COVID-19. Across the whole study: Spain, Italy and the United States supplied samples that represented acute and convalescent COVID-19. T cells, B-cell-depleted T cells, or PBMCs provided the cDNA or gDNA that served as material.

V lost 6 bases to trimming and J lost 4 bases, with 8 bases between them. Per germline, CDR1 MDHEN and CDR2 SYDVKM. The CDR3 loop spans 12 amino acids. Study processing details: It was from reference gene primer amplification that nucleated cell counts were estimated. Repertoires were generated with immunoSEQ multiplex PCR, while TCRdb's copy carries only in-frame clones and drops some. The V and J calls and clone size were taken over from that table, and D and trimming were inferred from the DNA. This sample has under 300,000 clones, with roughly 88% found just once. This sequence originates from a woman aged 70-85 years with acute or convalescent COVID-19. The sequencing sample was made of peripheral blood. V usage is TRBV28 and J usage is TRBJ2-3; D gene uncertain. CDR3 amino acids: CASSYSPDTQYF. The CDR3, as DNA: TGTGCCAGCAGCTACAGCCCAGATACGCAGTATTTT.